What follows are 8 T cell receptor beta chains derived from one specimen sequenced in a study of T-cell reconstitution after alpha-beta-depleted transplantation in children. Preparing the TCRbeta library involved the use of unique molecular identifiers. TCRdb re-called the PCR reads through MiXCR, storing one row per CDR3 protein. The sample holds fewer than 400,000 distinct CDR3 sequences, roughly 20% seen once. Specimen: PBMCs from the stem cell graft donor, collected from the stem cell graft. These receptors came from a human donor who donated a stem cell graft to a child with acute myeloid leukemia.

In this sample, this clonotype turned up a few times. The chain employs TRBV10-3 and TRBJ2-3, with D hard to call. CDR3 length: 13 residues. Germline V CDR1 and CDR2: ENHRY, SYGVKD. Trimming pared 8 bases from V and 1 base from J, leaving 10 bases between. The DNA of the CDR3 is TGTGCCATCTGGGCCCTAGGCACAGATACGCAGTATTTT. Protein: CAIWALGTDTQYF.

The chain employs TRBV7-8 and TRBJ2-1, with a tentative D call TRBD1 (6 bases). The CDR3 contains 17 residues. V lost 6 bases, J lost 1 base, and 19 bases lay in between. The V gene's germline CDR1 is SGHVS and CDR2 FQNEAQ. The DNA of the CDR3 is TGTGCCAGCAGGCGCAACAGGGTCCTAGGATCCTACAATGAGCAGTTCTTC. As protein: CASRRNRVLGSYNEQFF.

This clonotype came up a few times. The rearrangement joins TRBV7-8 to TRBJ2-7, with D maybe TRBD2 (6 bases). CDR3 length: 17 residues. Germline lookup yields CDR1 SGHVS and CDR2 FQNEAQ. V was trimmed by 1 base and J by 5 bases, leaving 21 bases between them. The CDR3 is CASSLDFVGSLLHEQYF. CDR3 sequence (DNA): TGTGCCAGCAGCTTAGATTTTGTCGGGAGCCTACTCCACGAGCAGTACTTC.

This clonotype came up many times. The chain links TRBV10-3 to TRBJ2-1; 10 bases are shared with TRBD2. V shed 8 bases and J 3 bases; nucleotides not matched to a gene: 10. The CDR3 covers 16 residues. Germline lookup yields CDR1 ENHRY and CDR2 SYGVKD. CDR3 coding DNA: TGTGCCATCTCGGGCGGGTCTAGCGGGAGCTACAATGAGCAGTTCTTC. Translation: CAISGGSSGSYNEQFF.

J is TRBJ2-5 and V is TRBV3-1; D gene unclear. V lost 3 bases to trimming and J lost 1 base, with 9 bases between them. Germline V gene lookup returns CDR1 LGHDT and CDR2 YNNKEL (reference sequence). The CDR3 totals 14 residues. CDR3 nucleotides: TGTGCCAGCAGCCACGGCGCGATCCAAGAGACCCAGTACTTC. It encodes CASSHGAIQETQYF.

V gene TRBV15 combines with J gene TRBJ2-1, with D possibly matching TRBD2 (6 bases). V lost 0 bases to trimming and J lost 4 bases, with 13 bases between them. The V gene's germline CDR1 is LNHNV and CDR2 YYDKDF (reference sequence). The CDR3 sequence is 16 residues long. CDR3 in amino acids: CATSRDDIAVYNEQFF. The DNA of the CDR3 is TGTGCCACCAGCAGAGATGACATAGCGGTTTACAATGAGCAGTTCTTC.

This clonotype was counted between two and nine times. The chain is built from TRBV11-2 and TRBJ2-1; 7 bases agree with TRBD2. This CDR3 region has 14 residues. Germline lookup yields CDR1 SGHAT and CDR2 FQNNGV. The J segment lost 6 bases and the V segment lost 5 bases, leaving 7 bases of the junction unmatched. The DNA for the CDR3 is TGTGCCAGCAGCCTAAGGACTAGTGTCAATGAGCAGTTCTTC. This encodes CASSLRTSVNEQFF.

This clonotype was seen more than once but under ten times. The rearrangement links TRBV6-5 to TRBJ2-7; a weak D match, TRBD1 (5 bases). Germline values: CDR1 MNHEY, CDR2 SVGAGI. V was trimmed by 6 bases and J by 0 bases, leaving 12 bases between them. This CDR3 region has 14 residues. The CDR3 nucleotides read TGTGCCAGCAGGACTCGACAGAGCTCCTACGAGCAGTACTTC. The encoded protein is CASRTRQSSYEQYF.